One T cell receptor beta chain is described in this entry. What it binds is not known. This sample's time point: pre-treatment sample, taken before nivolumab and TIL therapy. Pleural nodules or supraclavicular lymph nodes made up most of the excised metastases sampled. This specimen comes from a study of TIL therapy for anti-PD-1-resistant metastatic lung cancer. Study information: A few tumors were EGFR-mutant and two were ALK-rearranged. Study outcomes and limitations: Compared with baseline intratumoral T cells, expanded TIL cultures were more clonal and less diverse (approximately 6.6% vs 31%).

This was the immunoSEQ v3 assay. Sequencing depth was approximately 2 million read pairs for survey level, about 5-6 million for deep. The protocol was immunoSEQ multiplex PCR, while the TCRdb copy is restricted to in-frame clones and leaves out a portion. The sample consists of more than 90,000 clones, 50% to 70% of them appearing once. This TCR was recovered from a person between 25 and 80 years old with non-small cell lung cancer. Sequencing was performed on tumor tissue, taken at baseline.

The CDR3 region has the DNA TGTGCCAGCAGTCCCTGGGCAGGAGCAATGAGGGAGCAGTACTTC. It encodes CASSPWAGAMREQYF. The chain carries TRBV6-2 or TRBV6-3 and TRBJ2-7; D remains ambiguous. Per the germline V gene, CDR1 is MNHEY and CDR2 is SVGEGT. V was trimmed by 5 bases and J by 7 bases, leaving 21 bases between them. This CDR3 region has 15 residues.